Listed below are T cell receptor beta chains from one sample, sequenced in a study of response to subunit inactivated influenza vaccine. In TCRdb, the RT-PCR reads were re-called with MiXCR into one record per CDR3 protein. The repertoire holds roughly 760,000 distinct CDR3 sequences, with roughly 20% as singletons. Here the sequenced sample was PBMCs from blood, taken roughly 5 days after vaccination. The receptors here all came from a man aged 45-60 years who received an inactivated influenza vaccine. CDR3s include the opening cysteine and the closing phenylalanine or tryptophan.

v_call cdr3_aa
TRBV5-1 CASSLVQGANTGELFF
TRBV20-1 CSASWVGGTYEQYF
TRBV12-3/TRBV12-4 CASSFLDEKYF
TRBV20-1 CSASLEGETQYF
TRBV4-3 CASPSSYPLVAGPQETQYF
TRBV7-9 CASSQEGETQYF
TRBV6-1 CASTTGTGGETQYF
TRBV4-1 CASSQGGLAGNEQFF
TRBV7-2 CASSRTVYNEQFF
TRBV29-1 CSVARARYNEQFF
TRBV5-6 CASSLDIATEQYF
TRBV7-2 CASSTGTGGFYEQYF
TRBV12-3/TRBV12-4 CASIPGTSHEQFF
TRBV6-1 CASTISPGLSYEQYF
TRBV28 CASSPETSGTRIYEQYF
TRBV7-2 CASSFGGQKNSPLHF
TRBV6-5 CASSYSEVINTEAFF